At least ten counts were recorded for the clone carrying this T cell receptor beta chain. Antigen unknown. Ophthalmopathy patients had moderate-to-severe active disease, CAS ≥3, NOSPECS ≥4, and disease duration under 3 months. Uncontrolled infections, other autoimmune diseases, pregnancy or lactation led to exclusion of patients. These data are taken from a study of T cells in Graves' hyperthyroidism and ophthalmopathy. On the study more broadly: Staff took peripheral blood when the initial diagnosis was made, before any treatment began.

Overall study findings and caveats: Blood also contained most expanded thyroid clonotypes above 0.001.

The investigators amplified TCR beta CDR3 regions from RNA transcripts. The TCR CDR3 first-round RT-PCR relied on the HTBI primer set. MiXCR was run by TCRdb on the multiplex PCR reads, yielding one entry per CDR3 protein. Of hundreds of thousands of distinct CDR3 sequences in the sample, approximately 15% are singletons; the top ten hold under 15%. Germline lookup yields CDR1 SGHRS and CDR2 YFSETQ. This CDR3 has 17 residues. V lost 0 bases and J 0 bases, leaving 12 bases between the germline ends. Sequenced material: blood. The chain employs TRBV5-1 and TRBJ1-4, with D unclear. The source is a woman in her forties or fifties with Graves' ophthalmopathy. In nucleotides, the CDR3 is TGCGCCAGCAGCTTGGACCTACGAGTTGCAACTAATGAAAAACTGTTTTTT. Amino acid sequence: CASSLDLRVATNEKLFF.